One and the same sample provided the 10 T cell receptor beta chains below, sequenced in a study of control samples from healthy donors and cancer patients. TCRdb's table, derived via immunoSEQ multiplex PCR, lists solely in-frame clones and lacks some. The sample includes some 23,000 clones, around 85% of them seen just once. What was sequenced was PBMCs. These receptors all come from a man in his sixties with head and neck cancer.

Remarks on this clone: This CDR3 is also generated by other DNA sequences in the sample. The V and J genes are TRBV15 and TRBJ2-1, with 8 nucleotides matching TRBD2. The CDR3 covers 17 residues. The germline gives CDR1 LNHNV, CDR2 YYDKDF (reference sequence). V shed 0 bases and J 1 base; nucleotides not matched to a gene: 5. CDR3: CATSRDRGGTSYNEQFF. Here the CDR3 DNA reads TGTGCCACCAGCAGAGATCGGGGGGGAACGTCCTACAATGAGCAGTTCTTC.

The V call is TRBV2, the J call TRBJ2-1, with D tentatively TRBD2 (5 bases). The V and J ends lost 6 bases and 6 bases respectively, with 15 bases between them. The CDR3 has 14 amino acids. CDR1 is SNHLY, CDR2 FYNNEI, per germline. In DNA, the CDR3 is TGTGCCAGCAGGGATAGCGAGTTGAGCAATGAGCAGTTCTTC. It is translated as CASRDSELSNEQFF.

The chain uses TRBV5-1 and TRBJ1-2; perhaps TRBD1 as D (5 bases). CDR3 length: 15 amino acids. The germline CDR1 and CDR2 sequences are SGHRS and YFSETQ. With 4 bases removed from V and 0 bases from J, the gap between germline ends came to 13 bases. Here the CDR3 reads CASSPGQEANYGYTF. The CDR3 bases are TGCGCCAGCAGCCCCGGACAAGAAGCTAACTATGGCTACACCTTC. The complete variable domain, with remaining parts taken from reference TRBV5-1 and TRBJ1-2, reads KAGVTQTPRYLIKTRGQQVTLSCSPISGHRSVSWYQQTPGQGLQFLFEYFSETQRNKGNFPGRFSGRQFSNSRSEMNVSTLELGDSALYLCASSPGQEANYGYTFGSGTRLTVV.

The rearrangement links TRBV2 to TRBJ1-1, with D possibly matching TRBD1 (5 bases). V was cut by 10 bases and J by 5 bases, with 17 bases left in between. The CDR3 runs to 13 residues. Germline-derived CDR1 and CDR2 are SNHLY and FYNNEI. CDR3 amino acids: CATNEGDRTEAFF. The CDR3 coding sequence is TGTGCCACCAACGAAGGGGATAGGACTGAAGCTTTCTTT. Full variable domain (remainder filled in from reference TRBV2 and TRBJ1-1): EPEVTQTPSHQVTQMGQEVILRCVPISNHLYFYWYRQILGQKVEFLVSFYNNEISEKSEIFDDQFSVERPDGSNFTLKIRSTKLEDSAMYFCATNEGDRTEAFFGQGTRLTVV.

Comment on this clone: Sequence at one end of the junction differs from germline and may be a read error. The chain couples TRBV4-1 to TRBJ2-1; 11 positions agree with TRBD2. The germline gives CDR1 MGHRA, CDR2 YSYEKL. This CDR3 is built from 17 residues. Here the CDR3 reads CASSPSGLAATYNEQLF. For the CDR3, the DNA is TGCGCCAGCAGCCCCTCGGGACTAGCGGCAACCTACAATGAGCAGCTCTTC.

This chain joins TRBV5-4 and TRBJ2-1; 8 bases agree with TRBD2. This CDR3 comprises 15 residues. V lost 5 bases, J lost 0 bases, and 4 bases stayed unmatched. From germline, CDR1 is SGHNT and CDR2 YYREEE (reference sequence). CDR3 region: CASRLRGGSYNEQFF. As DNA, the CDR3 is TGTGCCAGCAGGTTACGGGGGGGCTCCTACAATGAGCAGTTCTTC.

This clone came up once. The chain employs TRBV12-3 or TRBV12-4 and TRBJ1-1; D uncertain. Trimming removed 1 base from V and 5 bases from J, with 8 bases in between. The CDR3 covers 13 residues. CDR3 nucleotide sequence: TGTGCCAGCAGTTTAGAGGATCGGACTGAAGCTTTCTTT. It codes for CASSLEDRTEAFF.

This rearrangement joins TRBV5-1 to TRBJ2-7, with 9 bases matching TRBD1. J lost 3 bases, V lost 3 bases, and 4 bases had no gene match. Germline V gene data show CDR1 as SGHRS and CDR2 as YFSETQ. This CDR3 is built from 14 residues. For the CDR3, the DNA is TGCGCCAGCAGCTGGGAGGGACAGGGCTACGAGCAGTACTTC. Amino acids: CASSWEGQGYEQYF.

This chain connects TRBV5-1 to TRBJ1-2; D gene ambiguous. There are 13 residues in the CDR3. Germline V gene lookup returns CDR1 SGHRS and CDR2 YFSETQ. With 0 bases removed from V and 8 bases from J, the gap between germline ends came to 11 bases. The CDR3 protein is CASSLGWDRGYTF. CDR3 coding DNA: TGCGCCAGCAGCTTGGGATGGGATCGGGGCTACACCTTC.

J is TRBJ2-5 and V is TRBV5-6; 9 nucleotides align to TRBD2. The germline CDR1 and CDR2 sequences are SGHDT and YYEEEE. V dropped 2 bases and J dropped 4; count of bases not matched to a gene: 9. The CDR3 has 16 amino acids. CDR3: CASSFWGGRGGETQYF. The CDR3 coding sequence is TGTGCCAGCAGCTTTTGGGGCGGGAGGGGCGGAGAGACCCAGTACTTC.